This TCR beta chain originates from a study of CD8+CD57+ T cells in acquired aplastic anemia (dated 2018 in TCRdb). With regard to the full study: Extracted DNA from sorted CD4+ and CD8+ cells averaged around 2.9 ug, ranging from roughly 0.17 to 27.4 ug. CD8+CD57+ expansion was defined as frequency above the mean frequency observed in healthy subjects. Paper-wide results and their limitations: No significant difference in CD8+ Simpson's diversity was found between patients and healthy controls (P=0.060). About 28 CD8+ CDR3 sequences were found in both patients and controls but appeared to be highly expressed in patients and within the immunodominant clones of the patients.

Expansion of CD8+CD57+ cells had been shown by flow cytometry in the patients chosen for sequencing. Every patient had a diagnosis of severe acquired aplastic anemia based on International Study of Aplastic Anemia and Agranulocytosis and Camitta criteria. No therapy had been received by the patients at the time of blood sampling. In the study, sorted CD4+ and CD8+ blood T cells from patients with severe aplastic anemia and from healthy subjects underwent deep sequencing of TCR repertoires. In the USA, patient enrollment took place under clinicaltrials.gov protocols 00001620, 01623167, 00001397, 00071045, 00081523 and 00961064. Ficoll-Paque density gradient centrifugation was used to isolate peripheral blood mononuclear cells. CD4+ and CD8+ T cells were sorted by FACS or magnetic beads before DNA extraction. The CDR1 and CDR2 encoded by the germline V gene are SGHTA and FQGNSA. From V the trimming removes 1 base and from J it removes 5 bases, while the gene matches leave 16 bases of the junction unaccounted for. Including the terminal cysteine and phenylalanine, the CDR3 comprises 19 residues. The kept DNA is CDR3 alone, 57 bases in frame from the first base.

This clonotype was seen at least ten times. No cognate antigen has been identified for it. Within one base of it there is no much larger clone, and no base qualities were kept. Genomic DNA was used as template for profiling of TCR beta VDJ combinations and CDR3 sequences. TCR repertoire sequencing was run on an Illumina HiSeq 2000. Turning to the authors' computational methods: Repertoire assessment relied on Simpson's diversity index, CDR3 size and DJ length profiles, and TRBV/TRBJ rearrangement plots. The most abundant DNA sequence in the deep sequencing data was defined as the immunodominant clone. CDR3 amino acid sequences were screened for sharing across subjects and were compared with published repertoires and the VDJdb database. In-frame beta chains were kept once TCRdb had trimmed the public reads at Q25 with fastp and called clones with MiXCR. CDR3 protein duplicates are merged, each entry listing the most common genes and DNA. In this record, the V and J calls reflect TCRdb's handling and not the investigators' own analysis. The sample table shows 200,000 to 300,000 distinct CDR3 sequences, and around 43% are seen once. The top ten hold 7% to 9.5% of the sample.

This clonotype was sampled from a human donor with aplastic anemia. The source material was sorted CD4+, CD8+, or CD8+CD57+ T cells (not recorded which) from PBMCs. The chain joins TRBV7-2 to TRBJ2-1; 8 central bases correspond to TRBD1. The nucleotide sequence is TGTGCCAGCAGCTTAGTAAATAGTTTCGAGGACAGGGAGAACAATGAGCAGTTCTTC. It specifies CASSLVNSFEDRENNEQFF.